This TCR beta chain derives from a study of regulatory T cells in long-lasting Graves disease. Germline CDR1 KGHDR, CDR2 SFDVKD. Trimming removed 5 bases from V and 5 bases from J, with 14 bases in between. The CDR3 has 14 residues. As regards this clonotype: This may be a read error, as it is one base from a much larger clone.

The time point denotes: newly diagnosed GD, antithyroid drugs for less than 3 months. RNA from PBMCs was the source of the TCR library. CDR3-region Arm-PCR and iRepertoire HTBI primers produced the TCR beta libraries. Each CDR3 protein gets one entry after TCRdb re-called the multiplex PCR reads with MiXCR. The sample yields roughly 420,000 distinct CDR3 sequences, around 15% seen once. Separately, the same data were catalogued under a study of T cells in Graves' hyperthyroidism and ophthalmopathy.

The receptor's source is a woman aged 50 to 65 with Graves disease. The sample consisted of peripheral blood mononuclear cells (PBMCs), taken at new diagnosis, from a patient treated with antithyroid drugs. The gene calls are TRBV24-1 and TRBJ2-5; possible D gene TRBD2, 5 bases. The CDR3 DNA reads TGTGCCACCAGTGGTGCTCTAGCCCAGGAGACCCAGTACTTC. It codes for CATSGALAQETQYF.